The 10 T cell receptor beta chains given below trace back to one sample, sequenced in a study of T cells in Graves' hyperthyroidism and ophthalmopathy. TCR beta CDR3 regions were amplified from RNA. Initially, a first-round RT-PCR of the TCR CDR3 employed the HTBI primer set. Via MiXCR, TCRdb re-called the multiplex PCR reads, giving one row per CDR3 protein. The repertoire holds around 400,000 distinct CDR3 sequences, with 12% to 15% as singletons. Sequencing was performed on blood. The receptors were gathered from a woman aged 55-70 years with Graves' ophthalmopathy.

This clonotype came up many times. J is TRBJ2-6 and V is TRBV28; D gene uncertain. Trimming removed 3 bases at V and 1 base at J, with 4 bases between. The CDR3 is 14 residues long. Germline V gene sequence: CDR1 MDHEN, CDR2 SYDVKM. The CDR3, as DNA: TGTGCCAGCAGTTTTAGGTCTGGGGCCAACGTCCTGACTTTC. Translating gives CASSFRSGANVLTF.

This clonotype has more than one count but fewer than ten. The chain is built from TRBV12-3 or TRBV12-4 and TRBJ2-7; 7 bases map to TRBD1. V shed 3 bases, J shed 6 bases, and the junction held 5 bases outside the gene matches. The CDR3 is 13 amino acids. Written as DNA, the CDR3 is TGTGCCAGCAGTTTGGGACAGTCTTTCGAGCAGTACTTC. This translates into CASSLGQSFEQYF.

This clonotype was seen ten or more times. The V call is TRBV28, the J call TRBJ2-1; 11 bases fit TRBD2. Germline V CDR1 and CDR2: MDHEN, SYDVKM. CDR3 size: 16 residues. V shed 6 bases and J 7 bases; nucleotides not matched to a gene: 11. Here the CDR3 DNA reads TGTGCCAGCAGCCTAAGCCTAGCGGGAGGTTTGAATGAGCAGTTCTTC. This codes for CASSLSLAGGLNEQFF.

This clonotype appeared a few times. The rearrangement joins TRBV24-1 to TRBJ2-1; D is ambiguous. Looked up from germline, CDR1 is KGHDR and CDR2 is SFDVKD. The CDR3 loop spans 14 amino acids. V lost 1 base and J 7 bases, leaving 10 bases between the germline ends. The CDR3 region has the DNA TGTGCCACCAGTGATTTAAAGATCGGGAATGAGCAGTTCTTC. Translating it yields CATSDLKIGNEQFF.

J is TRBJ2-7 and V is TRBV27, with 8 bases matching TRBD2. The germline gives CDR1 MNHEY, CDR2 SMNVEV (reference sequence). The CDR3 runs to 15 residues. Trimming at V came to 6 bases and at J to 5 bases, leaving 12 bases not matched to a gene. CDR3 region: CASRSGLARIHEQYF. DNA of the CDR3: TGTGCCAGCAGATCTGGACTAGCTCGGATCCACGAGCAGTACTTC.

This clonotype appeared a few times. The V call is TRBV7-9, the J call TRBJ2-7; possibly TRBD1 or TRBD2 for D (5 bases each). Per germline, CDR1 SEHNR and CDR2 FQNEAQ (reference sequence). The CDR3 is 14 amino acids. The V end lost 5 bases, the J end lost 6 bases, and 17 bases lay between the germline ends. CDR3 residues: CASSGTETSLEQYF. DNA for the CDR3: TGTGCCAGCAGCGGGACGGAAACTTCACTCGAGCAGTACTTC. Together with reference TRBV7-9 and TRBJ2-7, the CDR3 gives the full variable domain: DTGVSQNPRHKITKRGQNVTFRCDPISEHNRLYWYRQTLGQGPEFLTYFQNEAQLEKSRLLSDRFSAERPKGSFSTLEIQRTEQGDSAMYLCASSGTETSLEQYFGPGTRLTVT.

The chain has TRBV7-9 and TRBJ2-7; TRBD1 agrees at 11 bases. CDR1 is SEHNR, CDR2 FQNEAQ, per germline (reference sequence). This CDR3 spans 16 amino acids. V lost 2 bases to trimming and J lost 6 bases; unmatched junction nucleotides: 9. The DNA of the CDR3 is TGTGCCAGCAGCTTACTAAGGGGGACAGGGGGGCCCGAGCAGTACTTC. Protein: CASSLLRGTGGPEQYF.

This clonotype was counted ten times or more. The chain is built from TRBV30 and TRBJ2-4; 9 nucleotides align to TRBD2. The CDR3 covers 15 residues. Trimming removed 3 bases from V and 0 bases from J; junction bases left unmatched: 3. The V gene's germline CDR1 is GTSNPN and CDR2 SVGIG (reference sequence). The CDR3, as DNA: TGTGCCTGGAGCCGGCGGGGGGGAGCCAAAAACATTCAGTACTTC. Translation gives CAWSRRGGAKNIQYF.

Ten or more counts support this clonotype. The chain has TRBV14 and TRBJ2-2; unclear D gene. The V end lost 4 bases, the J end lost 8 bases, and 17 bases lay between the germline ends. Germline-derived CDR1 and CDR2 are SGHDN and FVKESK. The length of the CDR3 is 15 residues. CDR3 amino acids: CASSPIQVAKGELFF. CDR3 DNA sequence: TGTGCCAGCAGCCCCATCCAGGTGGCAAAGGGGGAGCTGTTTTTT.

This clonotype was observed a handful of times. The chain employs TRBV20-1 and TRBJ2-1, with TRBD2 matching 9 bases. The CDR3 spans 16 residues. Germline values: CDR1 DFQATT, CDR2 SNEGSKA (reference sequence). The V and J ends lost 2 bases and 1 base, in that order; junction bases with no gene match: 6. The CDR3 coding sequence is TGCAGTGCTAGATCCCTAGCGGGAAATTCCTACAATGAGCAGTTCTTC. Translating gives CSARSLAGNSYNEQFF.